One and the same sample provided the 32 T cell receptor beta chains below, sequenced in a study of blood T cells in healthy people across ages. PCR was performed a second time for about 7 to 11 cycles using a sample-barcoded 5' primer and a J-beta primer mix. TCRdb independently ran MiXCR on the 5' RACE reads; one entry per CDR3 protein. The repertoire has under 1,000,000 distinct CDR3 sequences, roughly 35% of them found once; the top ten carry roughly 13%. Sample: blood. These receptor sequences come from a man aged 18 to 35 in good health.

This clonotype was found a few times. Compared with germline, one end of the junction differs, possibly owing to a read error. The chain has TRBV24-1 and TRBJ2-2, with D uncertain. CDR1 is KGHDR, CDR2 SFDVKD, per germline. The CDR3 runs to 12 residues. This CDR3 is CATNDFPGELFF. DNA of the CDR3: TGTGCCACCAATGATTTTCCCGGGGAGCTGTTTTTT.

This clonotype has only a few counts. The chain joins TRBV12-3 or TRBV12-4 to TRBJ2-7; a possible D gene is TRBD1 (6 bases). V was clipped by 5 bases and J by 12 bases, with 20 bases between them. The CDR3 is 13 residues long. CDR3 loop: CASSVRAGETWYF. In DNA, the CDR3 is TGTGCCAGCAGTGTACGGGCAGGGGAGACTTGGTACTTC.

Only a few counts were recorded for this clonotype. The V gene is TRBV28, the J gene TRBJ1-2, with D uncertain. This CDR3 is 13 amino acids long. Germline assignment: CDR1 MDHEN and CDR2 SYDVKM. V lost 3 bases, J lost 1 base, and 6 bases lay in between. The CDR3 coding sequence is TGTGCCAGCAGTTTGGAACATAACTATGGCTACACCTTC. Translation: CASSLEHNYGYTF.

This clonotype has ten or more counts. This chain uses TRBV7-2 with TRBJ1-4, with TRBD1 matching 7 bases. Per the germline V gene, CDR1 is SGHTA and CDR2 is FQGNSA. CDR3 length: 14 residues. V dropped 6 bases and J dropped 6; count of bases not matched to a gene: 7. CDR3 coding DNA: TGTGCCAGCAGGGCTACAGGGGCTTATGAAAAACTGTTTTTT. This codes for CASRATGAYEKLFF.

The J gene is TRBJ1-1, the V gene TRBV11-2; D perhaps matches TRBD1 (6 bases). CDR1 SGHAT and CDR2 FQNNGV come from the germline V gene. The CDR3 has 19 amino acids. V was clipped by 3 bases and J by 1 base, with 24 bases between them. CDR3 DNA: TGTGCCAGCAGCTTTGGAGCTTGGGGGGCGCGATGGGGGAACACTGAAGCTTTCTTT. It yields the protein CASSFGAWGARWGNTEAFF.

In this sample, this clonotype turned up a few times. V usage is TRBV12-3 or TRBV12-4 and J usage is TRBJ1-2; 7 bases map to TRBD1. V shed 2 bases and J 3 bases; nucleotides not matched to a gene: 6. CDR3 length equals 15 residues. The CDR3 here is CASSLWQGVDYGYTF. The CDR3 DNA sequence: TGTGCCAGCAGTTTATGGCAGGGGGTGGACTATGGCTACACCTTC.

V is TRBV20-1 and J is TRBJ1-2; 8 nucleotides line up with TRBD1. Germline V lookup: CDR1 DFQATT, CDR2 SNEGSKA (reference sequence). The CDR3 totals 14 residues. After removal of 5 bases from V and 6 bases from J, the junction contained 11 bases not matched to a gene. The CDR3 protein is CSAFDRGKSNGYTF. The DNA of the CDR3 is TGCAGTGCTTTCGACAGGGGAAAATCGAATGGCTACACCTTC.

In this sample, this clonotype turned up once. The chain joins TRBV24-1 to TRBJ2-5; D remains unclear. This CDR3 comprises 13 residues. CDR1 is KGHDR and CDR2 is SFDVKD in the germline V gene. V shed 4 bases and J shed 11 bases, with 16 bases lying between them. The CDR3 is CATSDPGFNEQYF. As DNA, the CDR3 is TGTGCCACCAGTGACCCCGGGTTCAATGAGCAGTACTTC.

About this clonotype: A read error is possible here, since a much larger clone lies one base away. The chain has TRBV20-1 and TRBJ2-3; D gene unclear. V was pared by 2 bases and J by 6 bases, with 9 bases between. CDR1 and CDR2 (germline): DFQATT, SNEGSKA (reference sequence). The CDR3 sequence is 12 residues long. The chain's CDR3 is CSARRPPDTQYF. The CDR3 nucleotides read TGCAGTGCTAGACGGCCGCCCGATACGCAGTATTTT.

This clonotype was observed a few times. The rearrangement uses TRBV25-1 and TRBJ2-3; D gene unclear. V was cut by 10 bases and J by 0 bases, with 11 bases left in between. The CDR3 is 13 amino acids. Germline V gives CDR1 MGHDK, CDR2 SYGVNS. This CDR3 reads CATTVWSTDTQYF. The DNA for the CDR3 is TGTGCCACCACAGTGTGGAGCACAGATACGCAGTATTTT. Full variable domain (missing parts from reference TRBV25-1 and TRBJ2-3): EADIYQTPRYLVIGTGKKITLECSQTMGHDKMYWYQQDPGMELHLIHYSYGVNSTEKGDLSSESTVSRIRTEHFPLTLESARPSHTSQYLCATTVWSTDTQYFGPGTRLTVL.

The J gene is TRBJ1-1, the V gene TRBV10-3; D may be TRBD1 (5 bases). From germline, CDR1 is ENHRY and CDR2 SYGVKD. Trimming cost V 4 bases and J 4 bases, with 13 bases left between them. The CDR3 length is 14 residues. DNA of the CDR3: TGTGCCATCAGTGCACCCCAGGGCAGCACTGAAGCTTTCTTT. Its translation is CAISAPQGSTEAFF.

This clonotype has a count of ten or more. V is TRBV6-6 and J is TRBJ1-5; D gene uncertain. The CDR3 runs 13 residues. The V end was cut by 7 bases, the J end by 3 bases, with 10 bases between. CDR1 and CDR2 (germline): MNHNY, SVGAGI (reference sequence). The CDR3 loop is CASTEHLNQPQHF. The CDR3 bases are TGTGCCAGCACGGAGCACCTCAATCAGCCCCAGCATTTT.

The chain carries TRBV5-1 and TRBJ2-5, with 8 bases identical to TRBD2. V shed 4 bases, J shed 1 base, and the junction held 6 bases outside the gene matches. The CDR3 length is 15 residues. Germline assignment: CDR1 SGHRS and CDR2 YFSETQ. The CDR3 DNA sequence: TGCGCCAGCAGCCGGGGACTAGAGAGCCAAGAGACCCAGTACTTC. It codes for CASSRGLESQETQYF.

A few counts support this clonotype. CDR3 DNA sequence: TGCAGTGCTACAGAGAGGGAAGGCCCCTCCGAGCAGTACTTC. Translating gives CSATEREGPSEQYF. The chain carries TRBV20-1 and TRBJ2-5; D might be TRBD2 (5 bases). The end of the DNA fits TRBJ2-7 better, so the J call may be wrong. CDR1 and CDR2 (germline): DFQATT, SNEGSKA (reference sequence). The length of the CDR3 is 14 residues.

The rearrangement joins TRBV28 to TRBJ2-1, with 9 bases identical to TRBD1. CDR1 is MDHEN, CDR2 SYDVKM, per germline. With V trimmed by 5 bases and J by 10 bases, 15 bases remained unmatched. The CDR3 has 16 residues. CDR3 sequence reads: CASSPFHRDRVVEQFF. The CDR3 DNA reads TGTGCCAGCAGTCCCTTCCACCGGGACAGGGTCGTCGAGCAGTTCTTC. Complete variable domain (other parts from reference TRBV28 and TRBJ2-1): DVKVTQSSRYLVKRTGEKVFLECVQDMDHENMFWYRQDPGLGLRLIYFSYDVKMKEKGDIPEGYSVSREKKERFSLILESASTNQTSMYLCASSPFHRDRVVEQFFGPGTRLTVL.

This clonotype was picked up a small number of times. The V and J genes are TRBV24-1 and TRBJ2-5, with TRBD2 identical over 7 bases. The ends lost 7 bases at V and 11 bases at J; junction bases unmatched: 12. The CDR3 is 13 residues long. Looked up from germline, CDR1 is KGHDR and CDR2 is SFDVKD. CDR3 loop: CATSGLVANEQYF. DNA of the CDR3: TGTGCCACCAGCGGACTAGTCGCGAATGAGCAGTACTTC.

This clonotype was detected only a few times. The gene calls are TRBV15 and TRBJ2-1, with 7 bases that match TRBD2. CDR1 is LNHNV and CDR2 is YYDKDF in the germline V gene (reference sequence). This CDR3 spans 16 amino acids. V shed 5 bases and J 4 bases; nucleotides not matched to a gene: 11. CDR3 amino acids: CATSARTSLGYNEQFF. The CDR3 bases are TGTGCCACCAGCGCCCGGACTAGTTTGGGTTACAATGAGCAGTTCTTC.

This clonotype has a handful of counts. The chain couples TRBV5-1 to TRBJ2-6; D is unresolved. CDR1 and CDR2 from the germline V gene are SGHRS and YFSETQ. This CDR3 is built from 13 residues. Trimming stripped 0 bases from V and 10 bases from J, with 8 bases between. The DNA of the CDR3 is TGCGCCAGCAGCTTGGATTCCGGAAACGTCCTGACTTTC. It is translated as CASSLDSGNVLTF. The whole variable domain, remainder taken from reference TRBV5-1 and TRBJ2-6, is KAGVTQTPRYLIKTRGQQVTLSCSPISGHRSVSWYQQTPGQGLQFLFEYFSETQRNKGNFPGRFSGRQFSNSRSEMNVSTLELGDSALYLCASSLDSGNVLTFGAGSRLTVL.

There are a few counts of this clonotype. This chain joins TRBV4-3 and TRBJ2-1; TRBD2 might be the D (5 bases). The CDR3 contains 17 residues. Germline V gives CDR1 LGHNA, CDR2 YSLEER. V lost 0 bases and J 0 bases, leaving 12 bases between the germline ends. The CDR3 bases are TGCGCCAGCAGCCAAGATTCGAGAGGGCGCTCCTACAATGAGCAGTTCTTC. It yields the protein CASSQDSRGRSYNEQFF.

This clonotype was picked up a small number of times. This chain uses TRBV7-3 with TRBJ1-6; the D is unclear. The CDR3 is made up of 16 amino acids. Germline assignment: CDR1 SGHTA and CDR2 FQGTGA. V gave up 6 bases and J gave up 1 base, with 13 bases separating them. The CDR3 nucleotides are TGTGCCAGCAGTTTGACTAGTGGATCCTATAATTCACCCCTCCACTTT. Residues: CASSLTSGSYNSPLHF.

Remarks on this clonotype: Being one base from a much bigger clone, this may be a read error. The rearrangement joins TRBV6-2 or TRBV6-3 to TRBJ1-2, with D uncertain. CDR3 size: 14 residues. Germline values: CDR1 MNHEY, CDR2 SVGEGT. This CDR3 reads CASSDELRFYAYTF. The CDR3, as DNA: TGTGCCAGCAGTGATGAATTAAGATTTTATGCCTACACCTTC.

For this clonotype: A much larger clone lies one base from this, so it may be a read error. CDR3 coding DNA: TGTGCCTGTCGGGGCCCGCAAGAGACCCAGTACTTC. Translating it yields CACRGPQETQYF. The chain joins TRBV12-3 or TRBV12-4 to TRBJ2-5; the D gene could be TRBD1 or TRBD2 (5 bases each). Trimming took 11 bases from V and 2 from J, leaving 12 bases between them. This CDR3 contains 12 residues.

The J gene is TRBJ2-1, the V gene TRBV7-2; TRBD1 matches 7 bases. The CDR3 contains 13 residues. Germline-derived CDR1 and CDR2 are SGHTA and FQGNSA. The V segment lost 7 bases and the J segment 8 bases; nucleotides outside the gene matches: 8. As DNA, the CDR3 is TGTGCCAGCAAACGATTCGACAGGGATGAGCAGTTCTTC. It specifies CASKRFDRDEQFF.

To note about this clonotype: The junction differs from germline at one of its ends, possibly a read error. This rearrangement joins TRBV5-1 to TRBJ2-7; D ambiguous. CDR3 length: 11 amino acids. Germline-derived CDR1 and CDR2 are SGHRS and YFSETQ. CDR3 sequence (DNA): TGCGCCAGCAGCAACCGATACGAGCAGAACTTC. Translated, it gives CASSNRYEQNF.

A word on this clonotype: The junction and the germline gene differ at one end; a read error may be behind it. Written as DNA, the CDR3 is TGTGCCAGCGGCCAAGATGCGGGCATGCGGTCTGGCTACACCTTC. This sequence encodes CASGQDAGMRSGYTF. This chain uses TRBV4-2 with TRBJ1-2, with D hard to call. The germline V gene has CDR1 LGHNA and CDR2 YNFKEQ. The CDR3 is made up of 15 amino acids.

The chain links TRBV24-1 to TRBJ2-3; no clear D gene. Looked up from germline, CDR1 is KGHDR and CDR2 is SFDVKD. The CDR3 consists of 13 residues. Trimming pared 0 bases from V and 12 bases from J, leaving 12 bases between. This chain's CDR3 is CATSDLDQIVQYF. The CDR3 DNA sequence: TGTGCCACCAGTGATTTGGATCAGATTGTCCAGTATTTT.

The rearrangement uses TRBV12-3 or TRBV12-4 and TRBJ1-2, with 7 bases fitting TRBD1. The ends lost 8 bases at V and 3 bases at J; junction bases unmatched: 6. This CDR3 comprises 13 residues. The DNA of the CDR3 is TGTGCCAGCGCTGACAGGGCGGACTATGGCTACACCTTC. Its translation: CASADRADYGYTF.

This clonotype was seen a few times. The CDR3 spells CASRGDRDNEQFF. The CDR3 nucleotides are TGTGCCAGCAGGGGGGACAGGGATAATGAGCAGTTCTTC. The rearrangement links TRBV5-6 to TRBJ2-1; 9 bases map to TRBD1. Germline CDR1 reads SGHDT; CDR2 reads YYEEEE. This CDR3 has 13 amino acids. V dropped 5 bases and J dropped 7; count of bases not matched to a gene: 4.

The rearrangement joins TRBV6-1 to TRBJ2-3; D possibly matches TRBD1 or TRBD2 (5 bases each). Between the trimmed V and J ends, which lost 5 bases and 5 bases, there was a span of 23 bases. Germline V gene data show CDR1 as MNHNS and CDR2 as SASEGT. The CDR3 loop spans 17 amino acids. The CDR3 DNA reads TGTGCCAGCAGTCGATATGGACTGGGAAGTAGGGGAGATACGCAGTATTTT. This codes for CASSRYGLGSRGDTQYF.

The chain carries TRBV7-2 and TRBJ2-3, with D unresolved. V gave up 1 base and J gave up 10 bases, with 18 bases separating them. This CDR3 has 15 amino acids. Looked up from germline, CDR1 is SGHTA and CDR2 is FQGNSA. This CDR3 reads CASSLGAPGLYPQYF. DNA for the CDR3: TGTGCCAGCAGCTTAGGGGCCCCCGGGCTGTATCCGCAGTATTTT.

V gene TRBV12-3 or TRBV12-4 combines with J gene TRBJ1-1; 9 bases map to TRBD1. The CDR3 is made up of 15 amino acids. Trimming took 6 bases from V and 8 from J; bases not matched to a gene: 13. The CDR3 sequence: CASSLGDRAWGEAFF. The CDR3 region has the DNA TGTGCCAGCAGCCTTGGGGACAGGGCTTGGGGGGAAGCTTTCTTT.

This clonotype was seen more than once but under ten times. The genes are TRBV5-5 and TRBJ2-3; possibly TRBD1 for D (6 bases). Germline V gene lookup returns CDR1 SGHKS and CDR2 YYEKEE (reference sequence). The length of the CDR3 is 15 residues. With 6 bases removed from V and 0 bases from J, the gap between germline ends came to 14 bases. CDR3 DNA sequence: TGTGCCAGCACGGTACAGGGAAGTAGCACAGATACGCAGTATTTT. Encoded protein: CASTVQGSSTDTQYF.